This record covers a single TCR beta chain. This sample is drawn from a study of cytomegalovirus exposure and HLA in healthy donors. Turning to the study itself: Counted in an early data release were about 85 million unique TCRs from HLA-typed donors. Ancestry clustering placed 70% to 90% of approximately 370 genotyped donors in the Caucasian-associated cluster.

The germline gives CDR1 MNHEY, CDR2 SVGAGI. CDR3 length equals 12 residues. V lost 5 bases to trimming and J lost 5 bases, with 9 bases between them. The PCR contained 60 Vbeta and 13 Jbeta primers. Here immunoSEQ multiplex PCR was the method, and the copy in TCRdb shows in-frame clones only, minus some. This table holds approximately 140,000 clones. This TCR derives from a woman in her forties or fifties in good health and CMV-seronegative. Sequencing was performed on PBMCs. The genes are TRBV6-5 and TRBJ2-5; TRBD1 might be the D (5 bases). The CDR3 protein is CASSQGIETQYF. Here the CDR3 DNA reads TGTGCCAGCAGTCAGGGTATTGAGACCCAGTACTTC.